The 2 T cell receptor beta chains given below trace back to one sample, sequenced in a study of blood T cell repertoires in COVID-19. Some clones are missing from TCRdb's copy, which holds only in-frame ones; the method was immunoSEQ multiplex PCR. The sample has hundreds of thousands of clones, around 87% seen once; the top ten hold about 6%. The sample consisted of PBMCs or T cells enriched from blood (not recorded which). The receptor set was obtained from a woman aged 25 to 45 with acute COVID-19.

This chain links TRBV10-3 with TRBJ2-1, with D perhaps matching TRBD1 (5 bases). Germline loops: CDR1 ENHRY, CDR2 SYGVKD. The V end lost 2 bases, the J end lost 0 bases, and 17 bases lay between the germline ends. The CDR3 runs to 18 residues. The CDR3 reads CAISETPGSSSSYNEQFF. CDR3 DNA: TGTGCCATCAGTGAGACCCCAGGGTCCTCGAGCTCCTACAATGAGCAGTTCTTC.

The chain has TRBV2 and TRBJ1-5, with D tentatively TRBD1 (5 bases). CDR3 size: 14 residues. Germline V gene sequence: CDR1 SNHLY, CDR2 FYNNEI. V was cut by 6 bases and J by 5 bases, with 14 bases left in between. The CDR3 DNA follows: TGTGCCAGCAGCGTCGCGGGGGGGGATCAGCCCCAGCATTTT. Residues: CASSVAGGDQPQHF.